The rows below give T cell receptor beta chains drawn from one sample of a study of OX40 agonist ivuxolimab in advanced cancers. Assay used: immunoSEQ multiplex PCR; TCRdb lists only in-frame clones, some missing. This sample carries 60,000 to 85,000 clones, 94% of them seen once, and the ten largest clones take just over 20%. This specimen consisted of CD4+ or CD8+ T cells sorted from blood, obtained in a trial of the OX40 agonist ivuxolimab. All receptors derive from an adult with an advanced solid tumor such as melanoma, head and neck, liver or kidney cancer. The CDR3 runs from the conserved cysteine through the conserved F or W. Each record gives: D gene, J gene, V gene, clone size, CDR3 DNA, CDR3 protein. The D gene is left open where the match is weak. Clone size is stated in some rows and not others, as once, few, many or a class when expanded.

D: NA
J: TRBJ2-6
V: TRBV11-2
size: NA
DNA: TGTGCCAGCAGCTCTAAACCCCCGACGGCTGGGGCCAACGTCCTGACTTTC
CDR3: CASSSKPPTAGANVLTF

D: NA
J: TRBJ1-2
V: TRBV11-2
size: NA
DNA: TGTGCCAGCAGCGGACAAACTAACTATGGCTACACCTTC
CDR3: CASSGQTNYGYTF

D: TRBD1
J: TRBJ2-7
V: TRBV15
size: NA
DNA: TGTGCCACCAGCAGACCCATGACAGGGCACGAGCAGTACTTC
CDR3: CATSRPMTGHEQYF

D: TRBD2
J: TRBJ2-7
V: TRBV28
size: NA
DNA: TGTGCCAGCAGTTTGGGACTAGCGGGGCCCTCCTACGAGCAGTACTTC
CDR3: CASSLGLAGPSYEQYF

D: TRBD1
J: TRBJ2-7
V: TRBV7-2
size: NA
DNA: TGTGCCAGCAGCTCTGGGACAGGGGGCCCCGAGCAGTACTTC
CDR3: CASSSGTGGPEQYF

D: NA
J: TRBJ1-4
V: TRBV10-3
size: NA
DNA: TGTGCCATCAGTGAGTCGGCAGTCAATAATGAAAAACTGTTTTTT
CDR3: CAISESAVNNEKLFF

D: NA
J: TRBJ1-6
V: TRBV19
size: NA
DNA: TGTGCCAGTGCCAACTCTCCCTTTTCGAATTCACCCCTCCACTTT
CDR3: CASANSPFSNSPLHF

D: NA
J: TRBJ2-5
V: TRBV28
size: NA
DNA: TGTGCCAGCAAGATCCGGACACCCCAAGAGACCCAGTACTTC
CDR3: CASKIRTPQETQYF

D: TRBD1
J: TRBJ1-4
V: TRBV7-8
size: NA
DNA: TGTGCCAGCAGGCGCGGGACAGTCCTTAATGAAAAACTGTTTTTT
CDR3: CASRRGTVLNEKLFF

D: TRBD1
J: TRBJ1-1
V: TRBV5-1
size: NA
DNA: TGCGCCAGCAGTTCATGGGACAGGGGTCTTTTGAACACTGAAGCTTTCTTT
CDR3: CASSSWDRGLLNTEAFF

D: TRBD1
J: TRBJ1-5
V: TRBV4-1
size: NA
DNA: TGCGCCAGCAGCCTGAGACAGGGGAGCAATCAGCCCCAGCATTTT
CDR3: CASSLRQGSNQPQHF

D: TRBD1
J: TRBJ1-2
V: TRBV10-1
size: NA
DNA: TGCGCCAGCAGCGATTACAGGGGCCGCTACACCTTC
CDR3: CASSDYRGRYTF

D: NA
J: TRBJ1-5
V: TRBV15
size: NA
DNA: TGTGCCACCAGCAGCCGACAGCGAGGAGGCAATCAGCCCCAGCATTTT
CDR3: CATSSRQRGGNQPQHF

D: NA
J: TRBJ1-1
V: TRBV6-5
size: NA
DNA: TGTGCCAGCAGTTACTCCGGGGTGGGGGGCACTGAAGCTTTCTTT
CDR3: CASSYSGVGGTEAFF

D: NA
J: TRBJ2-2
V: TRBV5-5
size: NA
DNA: TGTGCCAGCAGCCAGATGGACACCGGGGAGCTGTTTTTT
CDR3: CASSQMDTGELFF

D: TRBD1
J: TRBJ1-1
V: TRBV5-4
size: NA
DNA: TGTGCCAGCAGCTTGGCAGGGGGTGAGGCTGAAGCTTTCTTT
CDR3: CASSLAGGEAEAFF

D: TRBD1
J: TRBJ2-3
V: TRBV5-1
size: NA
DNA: TGCGCCAGCAGCCCTGGACAGGGGGGCACAGATACGCAGTATTTT
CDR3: CASSPGQGGTDTQYF

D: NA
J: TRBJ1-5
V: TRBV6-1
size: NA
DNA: TGTGCCAGCAGGGGAGGTCAGTATAGCAATCAGCCCCAGCATTTT
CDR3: CASRGGQYSNQPQHF

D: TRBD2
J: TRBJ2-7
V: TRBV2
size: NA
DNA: TGTGCCAGCAGTGAGACTAGCGGGAGGCTCGAGCAGTACTTC
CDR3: CASSETSGRLEQYF

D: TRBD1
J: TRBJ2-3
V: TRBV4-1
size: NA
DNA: TGCGCCAGCAGCCAAACTCCTCCGGGACAGGGGTTTTTGAGTGTCCCAGTTTTT
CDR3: CASSQTPPGQGFLSVPVF

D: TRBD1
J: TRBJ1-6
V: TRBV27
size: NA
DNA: TGTGCCAGCAGTCCGAGGGACAGTAATTCACCCCTCCACTTT
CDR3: CASSPRDSNSPLHF

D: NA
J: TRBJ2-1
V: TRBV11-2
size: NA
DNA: TGTGCCAGCAGCTTAGTGCGGTCGCTCTACAATGAGCAGTTCTTC
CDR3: CASSLVRSLYNEQFF

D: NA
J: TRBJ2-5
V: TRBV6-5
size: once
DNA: TGTGCCAGCAGTTACACCCGGGCGCAAGAGACCCAGTACTTC
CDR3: CASSYTRAQETQYF

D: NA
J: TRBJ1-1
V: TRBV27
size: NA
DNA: TGTGCCACCTCACAGGGAGGTGGTACTGAAGCTTTCTTT
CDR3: CATSQGGGTEAFF

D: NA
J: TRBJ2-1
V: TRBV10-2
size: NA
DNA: TGCGCCAGCAGTGAGTGGGGTAATGAGCAGTTCTTC
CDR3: CASSEWGNEQFF

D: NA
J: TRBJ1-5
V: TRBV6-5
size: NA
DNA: TGTGCCAGCAGTTACTCGGGAGGGGAAGGGCAGCCCCAGCATTTT
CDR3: CASSYSGGEGQPQHF

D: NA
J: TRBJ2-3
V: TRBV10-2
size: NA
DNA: TGCGCCAGCAGTGGTGCCTTTCGAGGTGGCGGAGATACGCAGTATTTT
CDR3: CASSGAFRGGGDTQYF

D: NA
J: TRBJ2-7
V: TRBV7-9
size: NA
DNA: TGTGCCAGCAGCAAAGACACCTCCTACGAGCAGTACTTC
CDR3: CASSKDTSYEQYF

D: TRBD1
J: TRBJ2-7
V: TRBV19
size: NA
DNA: TGTGCCAGTAGTACCGGGACAGGGAGCTACGAGCAGTACTTC
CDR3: CASSTGTGSYEQYF

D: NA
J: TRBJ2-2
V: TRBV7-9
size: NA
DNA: TGTGCCAGCAGCCGATTGGGACAAAACACCGGGGAGCTGTTTTTT
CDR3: CASSRLGQNTGELFF

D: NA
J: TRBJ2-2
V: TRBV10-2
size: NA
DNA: TGCGCCAGCTGGGATAGCGGTTGGATTTTGAACACCGGGGAGCTGTTTTTT
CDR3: CASWDSGWILNTGELFF

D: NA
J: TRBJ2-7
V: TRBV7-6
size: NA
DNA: TGTGCCAGCAGCCCGTCGGGGGTCGCTGTGCAGTACTTC
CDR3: CASSPSGVAVQYF

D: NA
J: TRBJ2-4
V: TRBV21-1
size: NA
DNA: TGTGCCAGTAAAACCGGGACACGGAAAAACATTCAGTACTTC
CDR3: CASKTGTRKNIQYF

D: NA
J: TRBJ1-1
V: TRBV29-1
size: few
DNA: TGCAGCGTCCGCACCCTTGGAGCTTTCTTT
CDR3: CSVRTLGAFF

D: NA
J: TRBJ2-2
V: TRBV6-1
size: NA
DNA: TGTGCCAGCAGTGAAGGGCCCTACCAGACCGGGGAGCTGTTTTTT
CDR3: CASSEGPYQTGELFF